This TCR beta chain comes out of a study of spatial heterogeneity in lung cancer. Study-wide findings and caveats: Tracking of tumor mutation counts was seen in expanded intratumoral alpha and beta TCR counts.

Time point specified: sample taken at primary tumor resection. TCRdb reanalysed the 5' RACE reads using MiXCR and keeps one entry per CDR3 protein. The data show over 6,000 distinct CDR3 sequences, under 15% seen once. The CDR3 has 12 residues. The V end lost 6 bases, the J end lost 6 bases, and 11 bases lay between the germline ends. Per the germline V gene, CDR1 is WSHSY and CDR2 is SAAADI. This clonotype was seen at least ten times. The antigen remains undetermined. Within a library made for alpha chains, this beta chain is off target, and its count is uninformative. The sequencing here drew on lung tumor tissue, taken at surgery. The V call is TRBV10-2, the J call TRBJ1-1; D is perhaps TRBD1 (6 bases). The TCR comes from a male donor with early-stage non-small cell lung cancer. The CDR3 here is CASRRKGAEAFF. The CDR3, as DNA: TGCGCCAGCAGGCGTAAGGGGGCTGAAGCTTTCTTT.